This TCR beta chain is from a study of shared clonotypes between healthy human individuals. Profiled with immunoSEQ multiplex PCR; TCRdb holds only in-frame clones, not every one. Here the sample spans roughly 2.1 million clones, roughly 91% being singletons. The length of the CDR3 is 14 residues. The junction had 8 bases not matched to a gene; V was cut back by 8 bases and J by 6 bases. Germline V gives CDR1 SNHLY, CDR2 FYNNEI. Naive CD8 isolation took CD45RO-negative cells positively selected for CCR7 and excluded terminally differentiated effector memory CD45RA+ cells. The TCR originated in a man younger than 35 in good health. Some clones in this sample may be carry-over from other donors' samples. Material for sequencing was naive CD8+ T cells from PBMCs. The chain has TRBV2 and TRBJ2-3, with 10 bases aligning to TRBD2. The CDR3 sequence is CASRLSGRVDTQYF. The CDR3 nucleotides are TGTGCCAGCCGCCTCAGCGGGAGGGTGGATACGCAGTATTTT.